These T cell receptor beta chains were read from a single sample in a study of long-term antiretroviral therapy in people with HIV. Sequencing was performed with immunoSEQ multiplex PCR; in TCRdb, only in-frame clones are kept and a portion is missing. The sample has fewer than 40,000 clones; roughly 94% are singletons. The sequencing here drew on unsorted PBMCs, taken more than 5 years after starting antiretroviral therapy. These receptor sequences come from a woman in her forties or fifties with HIV. The CDR3 runs from the conserved cysteine through the conserved F or W. The D gene is left open where the match is weak. Not all rows give a size; the values are once, few, many and, for expanded clones, a class.

D | J | length | size | V | CDR3 | DNA
TRBD2 | TRBJ2-5 | 14 | . | TRBV6-1 | CASSELAGLETQYF | TGTGCCAGCAGTGAACTAGCGGGGTTGGAGACCCAGTACTTC
. | TRBJ2-7 | 15 | few | TRBV4-1 | CASSQEKGPSYEQYF | TGCGCCAGCAGCCAAGAAAAGGGCCCCTCCTACGAGCAGTACTTC
. | TRBJ1-2 | 15 | . | TRBV29-1 | CSVADAGLANYGYTF | TGCAGCGTTGCGGACGCGGGGTTGGCTAACTATGGCTACACCTTC
. | TRBJ2-6 | 16 | . | TRBV5-8 | CASSSEQGRQANVLTF | TGTGCCAGCAGCTCGGAACAGGGACGTCAGGCCAACGTCCTGACTTTC
. | TRBJ1-1 | 11 | . | TRBV5-4 | CASSSPPEAFF | TGTGCCAGCAGCTCTCCCCCGGAAGCTTTCTTT
. | TRBJ1-5 | 16 | once | TRBV30 | CAWSLSPHHSNQPQHF | TGTGCCTGGAGTCTTTCCCCGCACCATAGCAATCAGCCCCAGCATTTT
. | TRBJ1-1 | 16 | . | TRBV4-3 | CASSQEWDSGNTEAFF | TGCGCCAGCAGCCAAGAATGGGATTCGGGGAACACTGAAGCTTTCTTT
. | TRBJ2-7 | 14 | . | TRBV7-3 | CASSPAPLSYEQYF | TGTGCCAGCAGCCCCGCGCCCCTGAGCTACGAGCAGTACTTC
. | TRBJ2-1 | 17 | . | TRBV13 | CASSPRRNRYSYNEQFF | TGTGCCAGCAGCCCGAGAAGGAATCGGTACTCCTACAATGAGCAGTTCTTC
. | TRBJ2-2 | 16 | . | TRBV7-3 | CASSQQGPSLFGELFF | TGTGCCAGCAGTCAACAGGGACCTAGCCTTTTCGGGGAGCTGTTTTTT
TRBD2 | TRBJ2-1 | 15 | . | TRBV29-1 | CSVEGERGAYNEQFF | TGCAGCGTTGAAGGGGAGCGGGGGGCCTACAATGAGCAGTTCTTC
. | TRBJ2-2 | 14 | . | TRBV7-3 | CASSVDSYTGELFF | TGTGCCAGCAGCGTGGACAGTTACACCGGGGAGCTGTTTTTT
TRBD1 | TRBJ1-2 | 14 | . | TRBV7-8 | CASSLDGTGYGYTF | TGTGCCAGCAGCTTAGATGGGACAGGCTATGGCTACACCTTC
TRBD1 | TRBJ1-6 | 16 | . | TRBV27 | CASSLTRDRGGSPLHF | TGTGCCAGCAGTTTAACGAGGGACAGGGGCGGTTCACCCCTCCACTTT
. | TRBJ2-7 | 15 | . | TRBV7-2 | CASSLDGGPSYEQYF | TGTGCCAGCAGCTTAGACGGGGGGCCATCCTACGAGCAGTACTTC
TRBD1 | TRBJ2-3 | 15 | . | TRBV25-1 | CASSRGQGSTDTQYF | TGTGCCAGCAGCCGCGGACAGGGGAGCACAGATACGCAGTATTTT
. | TRBJ2-1 | 11 | . | TRBV5-5 | CASKGPNGQFF | TGTGCCAGTAAAGGCCCTAACGGGCAGTTCTTC
. | TRBJ2-3 | 15 | . | TRBV19 | CASSIGARTADTQYF | TGTGCCAGTAGTATAGGGGCCCGGACAGCAGATACGCAGTATTTT
. | TRBJ1-1 | 15 | . | TRBV4-1 | CASSQGLRESTEAFF | TGCGCCAGCAGCCAAGGACTAAGGGAAAGCACTGAAGCTTTCTTT
. | TRBJ1-5 | 14 | . | TRBV6-5 | CASSYSHSNQPQHF | TGTGCCAGCAGTTACTCACATAGCAATCAGCCCCAGCATTTT
TRBD2 | TRBJ2-5 | 14 | . | TRBV10-3 | CAISESGGYETQYF | TGTGCCATCAGTGAGTCGGGGGGGTACGAGACCCAGTACTTC
. | TRBJ1-2 | 15 | . | TRBV4-1 | CASSPNSGTNYGYTF | TGCGCCAGCAGCCCAAACTCCGGGACCAACTATGGCTACACCTTC
TRBD1 | TRBJ1-5 | 16 | . | TRBV7-2 | CASSLRTGRGNQPQHF | TGTGCCAGCAGCCTTCGGACAGGGCGAGGCAATCAGCCCCAGCATTTT
. | TRBJ2-5 | 12 | . | TRBV5-6 | CASSRVPETQYF | TGTGCCAGCAGCCGGGTCCCAGAGACCCAGTACTTC
. | TRBJ2-2 | 15 | . | TRBV19 | CASSMNQGWAGELFF | TGTGCCAGTAGTATGAACCAGGGGTGGGCCGGGGAGCTGTTTTTT
. | TRBJ1-1 | 13 | . | TRBV30 | CAWSSGPNTEAFF | TGTGCCTGGAGCTCTGGACCGAACACTGAAGCTTTCTTT
. | TRBJ1-5 | 16 | . | TRBV2 | CASSEATATLYQPQHF | TGTGCCAGCAGTGAAGCAACAGCCACCCTATATCAGCCCCAGCATTTT
TRBD1 | TRBJ1-1 | 15 | . | TRBV29-1 | CSVAGTGRDPTEAFF | TGCAGCGTTGCAGGGACAGGGAGGGACCCGACTGAAGCTTTCTTT
. | TRBJ2-7 | 15 | . | TRBV19 | CASSGAGLGSYEQYF | TGTGCCAGTAGTGGGGCAGGATTGGGATCCTACGAGCAGTACTTC
. | TRBJ2-1 | 15 | . | TRBV4-1 | CASSQATSYEYEQFF | TGCGCCAGCAGCCAAGCAACTAGTTACGAGTATGAGCAGTTCTTC